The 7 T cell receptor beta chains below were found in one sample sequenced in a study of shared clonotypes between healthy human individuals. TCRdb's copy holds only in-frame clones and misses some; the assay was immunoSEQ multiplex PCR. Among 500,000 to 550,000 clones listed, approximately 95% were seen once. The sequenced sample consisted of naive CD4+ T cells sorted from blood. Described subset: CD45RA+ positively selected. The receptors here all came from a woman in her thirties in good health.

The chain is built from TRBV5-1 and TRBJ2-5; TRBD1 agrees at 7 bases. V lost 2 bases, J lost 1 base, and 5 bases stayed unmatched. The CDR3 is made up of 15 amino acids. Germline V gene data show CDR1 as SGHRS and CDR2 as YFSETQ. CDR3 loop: CASSLEGAGQETQYF. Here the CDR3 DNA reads TGCGCCAGCAGCTTAGAGGGGGCCGGCCAAGAGACCCAGTACTTC.

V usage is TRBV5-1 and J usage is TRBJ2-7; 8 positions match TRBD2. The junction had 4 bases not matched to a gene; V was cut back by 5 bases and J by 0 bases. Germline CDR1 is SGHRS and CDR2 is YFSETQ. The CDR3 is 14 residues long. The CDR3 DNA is TGCGCCAGCAGTGTAGCGGGGCGCTCCTACGAGCAGTACTTC. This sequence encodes CASSVAGRSYEQYF.

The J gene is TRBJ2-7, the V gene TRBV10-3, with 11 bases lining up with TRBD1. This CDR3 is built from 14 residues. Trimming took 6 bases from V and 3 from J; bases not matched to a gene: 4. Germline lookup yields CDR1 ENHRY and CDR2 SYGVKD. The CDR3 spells CAIRAGTGGYEQYF. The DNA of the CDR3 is TGTGCCATCAGGGCCGGGACAGGGGGCTACGAGCAGTACTTC.

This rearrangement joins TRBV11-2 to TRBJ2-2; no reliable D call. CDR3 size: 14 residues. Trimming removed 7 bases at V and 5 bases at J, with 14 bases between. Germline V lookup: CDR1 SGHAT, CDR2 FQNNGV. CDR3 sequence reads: CASNFARKTGELFF. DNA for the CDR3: TGTGCCAGCAACTTCGCTAGGAAGACCGGGGAGCTGTTTTTT.

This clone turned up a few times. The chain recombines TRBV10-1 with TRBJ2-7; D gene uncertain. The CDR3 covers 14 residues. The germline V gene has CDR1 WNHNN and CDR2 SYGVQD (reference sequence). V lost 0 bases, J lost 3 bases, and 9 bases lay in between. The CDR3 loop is CASSESLGVYEQYF. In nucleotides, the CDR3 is TGCGCCAGCAGTGAGTCCCTAGGAGTCTACGAGCAGTACTTC.

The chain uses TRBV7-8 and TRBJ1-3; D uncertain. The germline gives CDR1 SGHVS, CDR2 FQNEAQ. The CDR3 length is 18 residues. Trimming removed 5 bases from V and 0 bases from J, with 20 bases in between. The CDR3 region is CASSAERYRTHSGNTIYF. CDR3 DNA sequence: TGTGCCAGCAGCGCAGAAAGGTACAGAACCCACTCTGGAAACACCATATATTTT.

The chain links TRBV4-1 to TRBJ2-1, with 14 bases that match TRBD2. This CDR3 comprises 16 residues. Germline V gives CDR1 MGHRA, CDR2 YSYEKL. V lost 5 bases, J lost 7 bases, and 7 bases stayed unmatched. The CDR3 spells CASSEQGLAGVNEQFF. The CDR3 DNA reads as TGCGCCAGCAGCGAACAGGGACTAGCGGGAGTAAATGAGCAGTTCTTC.